This T cell receptor beta chain was profiled in a study of cytomegalovirus exposure and HLA in healthy donors. With regard to this clone: Its antigen remains unidentified.

Both 60 Vbeta primers and 13 Jbeta primers went into the PCR. Profiled with immunoSEQ multiplex PCR; TCRdb holds only in-frame clones, not every one. The table includes 150,000 to 200,000 clones, around 76% detected once. V shed 6 bases, J shed 4 bases, and the junction held 15 bases outside the gene matches. Germline V CDR1 and CDR2: LNHNV, YYDKDF (reference sequence). CDR3 length: 16 residues. Broader study findings: Later analysis identified around 15,000 TCR beta sequences associated with HLA alleles, using a false discovery rate threshold of 0.05. Of the V segments, some could not be distinguished, including TRBV6-2 and TRBV6-3, and were excluded. In a later analysis, common viral pathogens appeared linked to several of the most significant clusters.

The sample comprised PBMCs. The clonotype comes from a man aged 25 to 45 in good health and CMV-seronegative. The chain has TRBV15 and TRBJ2-7; 7 nucleotides line up with TRBD2. CDR3 DNA: TGTGCCACCAGTCCCGGGTTGGGCGGGAGTCGGTACGAGCAGTACTTC. It yields the protein CATSPGLGGSRYEQYF.